Described below is a single T cell receptor (beta chain) sequence and its context. This specimen belongs to a study of blood T cell repertoires in COVID-19. This CDR3 contains 14 residues. V lost 5 bases and J lost 0, with 10 bases in between. Germline values: CDR1 SGHAT, CDR2 FQNNGV. Assay: immunoSEQ multiplex PCR; the TCRdb copy retains only in-frame clones and omits some. This sample has more than 50,000 clones, with 65% to 90% found just once. The sequence was obtained from a human donor in a cohort sampled during active COVID-19. This chain connects TRBV11-2 to TRBJ1-2; D gene uncertain. The source material was peripheral blood. The CDR3 DNA reads as TGTGCCAGCAGCCAGGTTGTAGCTAACTATGGCTACACCTTC. It encodes CASSQVVANYGYTF.